This record concerns one TCR beta chain sequence. Germline CDR1 and CDR2: SQVTM and ANQGSEA. The CDR3 contains 14 residues. Trimming at V came to 3 bases and at J to 2 bases, leaving 3 bases not matched to a gene. These data belong to a study of blood T cell repertoires in COVID-19. Study-level background: Acute-phase and convalescent COVID-19 samples originated in the United States, Italy and Spain. T cells, B-cell-depleted T cells, or PBMCs provided the cDNA or gDNA that served as material.

Authors' analysis steps: Estimation of nucleated cell counts relied on the amplification of reference gene primers. The assay was immunoSEQ multiplex PCR, and TCRdb's table has in-frame clones only and misses some. V and J calls and clone size follow that table, whereas D and trimming were derived from the DNA. The data hold 35,000 to 50,000 clones, with over 80% observed a single time. The source material was peripheral blood. The chain has TRBV29-1 and TRBJ2-2; 7 positions match TRBD1. This clonotype was obtained from a woman aged 25 to 39 in a cohort sampled during active COVID-19. For the CDR3, the DNA is TGCAGCGTTGATTGGACAGGAAACACCGGGGAGCTGTTTTTT. Translation gives CSVDWTGNTGELFF.